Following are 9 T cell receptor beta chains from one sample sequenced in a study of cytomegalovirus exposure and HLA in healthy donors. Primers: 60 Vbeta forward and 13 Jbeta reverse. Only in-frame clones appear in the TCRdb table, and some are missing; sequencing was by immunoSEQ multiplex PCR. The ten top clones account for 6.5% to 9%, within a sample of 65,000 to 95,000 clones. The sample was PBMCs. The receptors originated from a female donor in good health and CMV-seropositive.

The CDR3 spells CASSGDISEKLFF. CDR3 nucleotides: TGTGCCAGTAGTGGGGACATAAGTGAAAAACTGTTTTTT. V usage is TRBV19 and J usage is TRBJ1-4; maybe TRBD1 (6 bases). This CDR3 comprises 13 residues. Germline lookup yields CDR1 LNHDA and CDR2 SQIVND (reference sequence). The V end lost 5 bases, the J end lost 7 bases, and 11 bases lay between the germline ends.

The CDR3 region has the DNA TGTGCCAGCAGCTTAGGGACTAGCGGGACGTCAATCCACTACGAGCAGTACTTC. Its translation: CASSLGTSGTSIHYEQYF. The chain combines TRBV7-9 with TRBJ2-7; 12 bases line up with TRBD2. The CDR3 has 18 amino acids. V shed 1 base and J 3 bases; nucleotides not matched to a gene: 10. Germline V lookup: CDR1 SEHNR, CDR2 FQNEAQ (reference sequence).

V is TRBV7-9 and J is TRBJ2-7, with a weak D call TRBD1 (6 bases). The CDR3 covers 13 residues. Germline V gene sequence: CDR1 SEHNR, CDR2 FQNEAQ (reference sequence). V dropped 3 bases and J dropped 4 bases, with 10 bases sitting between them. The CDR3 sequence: CASSLWGPYEQYF. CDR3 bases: TGTGCCAGCAGCTTGTGGGGGCCGTACGAGCAGTACTTC.

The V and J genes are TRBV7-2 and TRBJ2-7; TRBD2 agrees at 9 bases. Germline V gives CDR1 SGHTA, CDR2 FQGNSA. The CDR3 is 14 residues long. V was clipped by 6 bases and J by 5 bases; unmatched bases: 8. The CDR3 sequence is CASSLVAGDHEQYF. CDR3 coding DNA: TGTGCCAGCAGTCTCGTAGCGGGAGACCACGAGCAGTACTTC.

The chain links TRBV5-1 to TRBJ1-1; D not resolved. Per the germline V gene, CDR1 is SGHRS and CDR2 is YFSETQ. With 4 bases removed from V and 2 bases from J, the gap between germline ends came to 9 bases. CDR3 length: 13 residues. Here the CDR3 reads CASSVPSNTEAFF. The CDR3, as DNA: TGCGCCAGCAGCGTTCCTAGTAACACTGAAGCTTTCTTT.

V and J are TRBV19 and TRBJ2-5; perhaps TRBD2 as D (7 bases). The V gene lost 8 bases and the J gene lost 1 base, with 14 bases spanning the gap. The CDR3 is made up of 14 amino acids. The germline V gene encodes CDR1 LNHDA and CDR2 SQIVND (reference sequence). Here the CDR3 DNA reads TGTGCCAGTGCTAGGGGGGGGCGCCAAGAGACCCAGTACTTC. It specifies CASARGGRQETQYF. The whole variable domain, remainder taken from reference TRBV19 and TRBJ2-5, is DGGITQSPKYLFRKEGQNVTLSCEQNLNHDAMYWYRQDPGQGLRLIYYSQIVNDFQKGDIAEGYSVSREKKESFPLTVTSAQKNPTAFYLCASARGGRQETQYFGPGTRLLVL.

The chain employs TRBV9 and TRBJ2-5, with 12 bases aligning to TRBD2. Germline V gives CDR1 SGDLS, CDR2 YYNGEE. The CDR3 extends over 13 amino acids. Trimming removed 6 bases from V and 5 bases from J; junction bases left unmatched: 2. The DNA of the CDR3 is TGTGCCAGCACCGGGACTAGCGGGGAGACCCAGTACTTC. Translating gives CASTGTSGETQYF.

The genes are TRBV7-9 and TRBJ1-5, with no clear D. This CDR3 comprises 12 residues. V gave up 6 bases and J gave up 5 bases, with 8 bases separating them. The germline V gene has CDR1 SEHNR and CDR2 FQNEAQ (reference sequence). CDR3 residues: CASRLADQPQHF. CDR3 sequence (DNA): TGTGCCAGCAGGCTAGCAGATCAGCCCCAGCATTTT.

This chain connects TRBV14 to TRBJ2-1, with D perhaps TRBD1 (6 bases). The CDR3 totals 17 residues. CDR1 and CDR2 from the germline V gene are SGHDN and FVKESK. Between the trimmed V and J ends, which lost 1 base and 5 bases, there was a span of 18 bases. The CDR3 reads CASSQVPVRGNHNEQFF. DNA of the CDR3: TGTGCCAGCAGCCAAGTCCCCGTCAGGGGTAACCACAATGAGCAGTTCTTC. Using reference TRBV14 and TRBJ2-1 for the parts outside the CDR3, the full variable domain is EAGVTQFPSHSVIEKGQTVTLRCDPISGHDNLYWYRRVMGKEIKFLLHFVKESKQDESGMPNNRFLAERTGGTYSTLKVQPAELEDSGVYFCASSQVPVRGNHNEQFFGPGTRLTVL.